Below, 31 T cell receptor beta chains from the same sample are listed, as sequenced in a study of chemoradiotherapy in HPV16-positive cancers. The repertoire was sequenced with immunoSEQ multiplex PCR; TCRdb's copy has only in-frame clones and lacks some. The sample holds 40,000 to 60,000 clones, about 88% seen once. This specimen was blood, taken from a patient who underwent chemoradiotherapy. All receptors come from a human donor with HPV-associated anogenital cancer.

This clone was detected once. The chain is built from TRBV6-5 and TRBJ2-7, with 10 bases aligning to TRBD2. Germline V gene data show CDR1 as MNHEY and CDR2 as SVGAGI. This CDR3 is built from 16 residues. V lost 0 bases to trimming and J lost 4 bases; unmatched junction nucleotides: 6. CDR3 bases: TGTGCCAGCAGTTACTCGGCTAGCGGGAGCAGGTACGAGCAGTACTTC. Its translation is CASSYSASGSRYEQYF.

V is TRBV29-1 and J is TRBJ1-1; D perhaps matches TRBD1 (6 bases). Germline CDR1 reads SQVTM; CDR2 reads ANQGSEA. Trimming took 7 bases from V and 2 from J, leaving 11 bases between them. The length of the CDR3 is 12 residues. The CDR3 DNA reads TGCAGCGCTCCGGGGACAAACACTGAAGCTTTCTTT. Translated: CSAPGTNTEAFF. The whole variable domain, remainder taken from reference TRBV29-1 and TRBJ1-1, is SAVISQKPSRDICQRGTSLTIQCQVDSQVTMMFWYRQQPGQSLTLIATANQGSEATYESGFVIDKFPISRPNLTFSTLTVSNMSPEDSSIYLCSAPGTNTEAFFGQGTRLTVV.

CDR3 protein: CASSQERGEKAFF. As DNA, the CDR3 is TGTGCCAGCAGCCAAGAAAGAGGGGAAAAAGCTTTCTTT. This sequence joins TRBV4-2 and TRBJ1-1, with D maybe TRBD1 (5 bases). V was pared by 0 bases and J by 9 bases, with 11 bases between. This CDR3 has 13 residues. Germline V gene lookup returns CDR1 LGHNA and CDR2 YNFKEQ.

The chain carries TRBV2 and TRBJ1-2, with a tentative D call TRBD1 (6 bases). Germline CDR1 reads SNHLY; CDR2 reads FYNNEI. The CDR3 is 15 amino acids. V was pared by 3 bases and J by 7 bases, with 18 bases between. In DNA form, the CDR3 reads TGTGCCAGCAGTGAGAGTCAGGGGTCCATCGGTGGCTACACCTTC. It specifies CASSESQGSIGGYTF. Looking up the rest from reference TRBV2 and TRBJ1-2 gives the full variable domain: EPEVTQTPSHQVTQMGQEVILRCVPISNHLYFYWYRQILGQKVEFLVSFYNNEISEKSEIFDDQFSVERPDGSNFTLKIRSTKLEDSAMYFCASSESQGSIGGYTFGSGTRLTVV.

The chain is built from TRBV6-5 and TRBJ1-6; 8 bases line up with TRBD1. Germline CDR1 MNHEY, CDR2 SVGAGI. The V and J ends lost 6 bases and 7 bases, in that order; junction bases with no gene match: 8. This CDR3 region has 15 residues. The CDR3 protein is CASRFPGTGNSPLHF. The CDR3 DNA follows: TGTGCCAGCAGATTCCCCGGGACAGGAAATTCACCCCTCCACTTT.

V and J are TRBV7-3 and TRBJ2-1; 9 bases agree with TRBD2. The CDR3 is 17 residues long. CDR1 is SGHTA and CDR2 is FQGTGA in the germline V gene. V gave up 1 base and J gave up 4 bases; unmatched junction bases: 8. CDR3 residues: CASSLKAGGPPYNEQFF. Here the CDR3 DNA reads TGTGCCAGCAGCTTAAAGGCGGGAGGGCCCCCTTACAATGAGCAGTTCTTC.

V gene TRBV18 combines with J gene TRBJ2-1; 9 bases are shared with TRBD1. Trimming took 2 bases from V and 4 from J; bases not matched to a gene: 6. There are 16 residues in the CDR3. Germline V gene lookup returns CDR1 KGHSH and CDR2 LQKENI. The CDR3 DNA follows: TGTGCCAGCTCACCAACTATCGGGACAGGGTACAATGAGCAGTTCTTC. Amino acid sequence: CASSPTIGTGYNEQFF.

The chain employs TRBV11-2 and TRBJ2-5; tentatively, D is TRBD1 (6 bases). The V gene lost 5 bases and the J gene lost 0 bases, with 13 bases spanning the gap. The germline gives CDR1 SGHAT, CDR2 FQNNGV. CDR3 length equals 15 residues. The CDR3 bases are TGTGCCAGCAGCGCCAGGACAGATTACCAAGAGACCCAGTACTTC. It is translated as CASSARTDYQETQYF.

The V call is TRBV6-5, the J call TRBJ2-1; TRBD2 matches 7 bases. Losses at the gene ends were 5 bases for V and 5 bases for J; bases not matched to a gene: 9. There are 15 residues in the CDR3. Germline V gene sequence: CDR1 MNHEY, CDR2 SVGAGI. The CDR3 DNA sequence: TGTGCCAGCAGTAGAATCAGCGGGACCAACAATGAGCAGTTCTTC. Protein: CASSRISGTNNEQFF.

The rearrangement uses TRBV7-2 and TRBJ1-1, with 8 bases aligning to TRBD1. The CDR3 contains 16 residues. Germline trimming cut 3 bases from V and 4 bases from J; bases unmatched to any gene: 10. Germline CDR1 reads SGHTA; CDR2 reads FQGNSA. The CDR3 nucleotides are TGTGCCAGCAGCTTGGACTCAGGGGGCTTGTCCACTGAAGCTTTCTTT. This encodes CASSLDSGGLSTEAFF.

This chain uses TRBV5-1 with TRBJ2-5, with 8 bases matching TRBD1. This CDR3 spans 17 amino acids. The germline V gene encodes CDR1 SGHRS and CDR2 YFSETQ. V was clipped by 1 base and J by 5 bases; unmatched bases: 13. Here the CDR3 DNA reads TGCGCCAGCAGCTTGCAGACGAAACAGGGGGGACGGGAGACCCAGTACTTC. Residues: CASSLQTKQGGRETQYF.

The V gene is TRBV5-1, the J gene TRBJ2-5, with TRBD2 as a possible D gene (6 bases). The germline CDR1 and CDR2 sequences are SGHRS and YFSETQ. V dropped 2 bases and J dropped 3 bases, with 11 bases sitting between them. The CDR3 extends over 14 amino acids. CDR3 sequence: CASSFGTGEETQYF. The CDR3 region has the DNA TGCGCCAGCAGCTTCGGTACGGGGGAAGAGACCCAGTACTTC. Together with reference TRBV5-1 and TRBJ2-5, the CDR3 gives the full variable domain: KAGVTQTPRYLIKTRGQQVTLSCSPISGHRSVSWYQQTPGQGLQFLFEYFSETQRNKGNFPGRFSGRQFSNSRSEMNVSTLELGDSALYLCASSFGTGEETQYFGPGTRLLVL.

The chain employs TRBV2 and TRBJ2-3, with 7 bases matching TRBD1. V dropped 8 bases and J dropped 1; count of bases not matched to a gene: 6. This CDR3 is 14 amino acids long. Germline CDR1 reads SNHLY; CDR2 reads FYNNEI. The chain's CDR3 is CASFRDRGTDTQYF. CDR3 nucleotide sequence: TGTGCCAGCTTCCGGGACAGAGGCACAGATACGCAGTATTTT.

The chain combines TRBV18 with TRBJ2-5, with 8 positions matching TRBD2. V was clipped by 4 bases and J by 3 bases; unmatched bases: 4. The germline CDR1 and CDR2 sequences are KGHSH and LQKENI. There are 14 residues in the CDR3. CDR3 in DNA: TGTGCCAGCTCACTCCGGACTAGCAAAGAGACCCAGTACTTC. This codes for CASSLRTSKETQYF.

V gene TRBV2 combines with J gene TRBJ2-3, with TRBD2 identical over 9 bases. The V and J ends lost 10 bases and 2 bases, in that order; junction bases with no gene match: 7. The CDR3 runs to 14 residues. Germline CDR1 is SNHLY and CDR2 is FYNNEI. For the CDR3, the DNA is TGTGCCACACGACTAGCGGACTCCACAGATACGCAGTATTTT. Translation gives CATRLADSTDTQYF. The whole variable domain, filled in from reference TRBV2 and TRBJ2-3, reads EPEVTQTPSHQVTQMGQEVILRCVPISNHLYFYWYRQILGQKVEFLVSFYNNEISEKSEIFDDQFSVERPDGSNFTLKIRSTKLEDSAMYFCATRLADSTDTQYFGPGTRLTVL.

This clone is labeled as medium-sized. This chain joins TRBV10-1 and TRBJ1-2, with a possible D match to TRBD1 (5 bases). Germline CDR1 WNHNN, CDR2 SYGVQD (reference sequence). Trimming left V 4 bases short and J 4 bases short, with 10 bases between. The CDR3 consists of 13 residues. DNA of the CDR3: TGCGCCAGCAGTGGACAGCTAGGCTATGGCTACACCTTC. Its protein is CASSGQLGYGYTF.

This chain links TRBV7-7 with TRBJ2-5; D remains unclear. Germline CDR1 SSHAT, CDR2 FNYEAQ (reference sequence). This CDR3 comprises 14 residues. The V end lost 0 bases, the J end lost 4 bases, and 9 bases lay between the germline ends. The CDR3 DNA sequence: TGTGCCAGCAGCTTAGCGACCACAACAGAGACCCAGTACTTC. Residues: CASSLATTTETQYF.

The chain has TRBV7-8 and TRBJ1-3; TRBD1 is a possible D gene (5 bases). Trimming removed 0 bases at V and 0 bases at J, with 9 bases between. The CDR3 extends over 16 amino acids. The V gene's germline CDR1 is SGHVS and CDR2 FQNEAQ. CDR3 nucleotide sequence: TGTGCCAGCAGCTTAGCGGGGGGGTTCTCTGGAAACACCATATATTTT. It yields the protein CASSLAGGFSGNTIYF.

This clone was seen a single time. The chain combines TRBV5-1 with TRBJ2-7; a possible D gene is TRBD1 (5 bases). This CDR3 is 15 amino acids long. Germline V gene data show CDR1 as SGHRS and CDR2 as YFSETQ. Trimming cost V 0 bases and J 7 bases, with 17 bases left between them. CDR3 DNA sequence: TGCGCCAGCAGCTTGGGGGGCGCACCAATCGGGGAGCAGTACTTC. Translated, it gives CASSLGGAPIGEQYF.

V is TRBV5-1 and J is TRBJ2-5; 14 bases align to TRBD2. V shed 4 bases and J 4 bases; nucleotides not matched to a gene: 6. The CDR3 length is 16 residues. Germline assignment: CDR1 SGHRS and CDR2 YFSETQ. CDR3 coding DNA: TGCGCCAGCAGCCCCCCCGGACTAGCGGGAGGAGAGACCCAGTACTTC. As protein: CASSPPGLAGGETQYF.

This sequence joins TRBV11-3 and TRBJ1-1, with D possibly TRBD1 on 5 matching bases. The germline V gene has CDR1 SGHNT and CDR2 YENEEA. This CDR3 is built from 13 residues. V lost 5 bases and J lost 2, with 9 bases in between. Written as DNA, the CDR3 is TGTGCCAGCAGCAACAGGTTTAACACTGAAGCTTTCTTT. Its translation is CASSNRFNTEAFF.

The rearrangement links TRBV30 to TRBJ1-2; no firm D call. The V end was cut by 4 bases, the J end by 2 bases, with 5 bases between. CDR3 size: 11 residues. Germline assignment: CDR1 GTSNPN and CDR2 SVGIG (reference sequence). The CDR3 region is CAWKQNYGYTF. CDR3 bases: TGTGCCTGGAAGCAGAACTATGGCTACACCTTC.

This rearrangement joins TRBV7-2 to TRBJ2-2; 10 positions match TRBD2. The V gene's germline CDR1 is SGHTA and CDR2 FQGNSA. Germline trimming cut 2 bases from V and 6 bases from J; bases unmatched to any gene: 12. This CDR3 has 18 amino acids. The CDR3 region is CASSLIPGLASGAGELFF. Here the CDR3 DNA reads TGTGCCAGCAGCTTAATACCGGGACTAGCGAGTGGAGCCGGGGAGCTGTTTTTT.

The chain recombines TRBV5-1 with TRBJ2-5, with D perhaps matching TRBD1 or TRBD2 (5 bases each). Germline V CDR1 and CDR2: SGHRS, YFSETQ. Trimming pared 0 bases from V and 5 bases from J, leaving 20 bases between. The CDR3 has 17 residues. Here the CDR3 reads CASSLAGTRARLETQYF. CDR3 DNA sequence: TGCGCCAGCAGCTTGGCCGGGACCAGGGCGCGCTTGGAGACCCAGTACTTC.

The genes are TRBV10-3 and TRBJ1-2; a possible D gene is TRBD1 (5 bases). The germline CDR1 and CDR2 sequences are ENHRY and SYGVKD. The CDR3 sequence is 18 residues long. The V end was cut by 0 bases, the J end by 4 bases, with 21 bases between. CDR3 region: CAISESSRQFLRGYGYTF. For the CDR3, the DNA is TGTGCCATCAGTGAGTCGAGCCGACAGTTTCTAAGGGGCTATGGCTACACCTTC.

The rearrangement joins TRBV5-1 to TRBJ2-2; 10 nucleotides match TRBD1. CDR3 length: 15 amino acids. Germline assignment: CDR1 SGHRS and CDR2 YFSETQ. V trimming: 5 bases; J trimming: 8 bases; junction bases outside the gene matches: 9. CDR3 nucleotide sequence: TGCGCCAGCAGATCCGGGACAGGGGTCGTAGGGGAGCTGTTTTTT. Its translation is CASRSGTGVVGELFF.

The gene calls are TRBV5-8 and TRBJ1-2; the D gene is possibly TRBD1 (5 bases). Germline CDR1 reads SGHTS; CDR2 reads YDEGEE. V lost 0 bases to trimming and J lost 5 bases, with 11 bases between them. The CDR3 is 14 residues long. In nucleotides, the CDR3 is TGTGCCAGCAGCTTGGGAAGGGGACGGTATGGCTACACCTTC. Translating it yields CASSLGRGRYGYTF. Complete variable domain (other parts from reference TRBV5-8 and TRBJ1-2): EAGVTQSPTHLIKTRGQQATLRCSPISGHTSVYWYQQALGLGLQFLLWYDEGEERNRGNFPPRFSGRQFPNYSSELNVNALELEDSALYLCASSLGRGRYGYTFGSGTRLTVV.

This chain joins TRBV5-1 and TRBJ1-6; tentative D call: TRBD1 (6 bases). This CDR3 region has 16 residues. Trimming cost V 1 base and J 5 bases, with 13 bases left between them. The germline V gene encodes CDR1 SGHRS and CDR2 YFSETQ. CDR3 in amino acids: CASSLSGGANNSPLHF. The CDR3 bases are TGCGCCAGCAGCTTGAGTGGGGGCGCGAATAATTCACCCCTCCACTTT.

This clone has only a few counts. The V call is TRBV25-1, the J call TRBJ1-1, with 7 positions matching TRBD1. The germline V gene encodes CDR1 MGHDK and CDR2 SYGVNS. CDR3 length: 13 amino acids. V lost 6 bases and J lost 1; bases outside the gene matches: 2. CDR3 region: CASRGTANTEAFF. The CDR3 DNA is TGTGCCAGCAGGGGGACAGCGAACACTGAAGCTTTCTTT.

This chain joins TRBV14 and TRBJ2-7; 7 bases map to TRBD1. The germline gives CDR1 SGHDN, CDR2 FVKESK. Germline trimming cut 7 bases from V and 6 bases from J; bases unmatched to any gene: 12. The CDR3 consists of 14 residues. The CDR3: CASNLAGAGGEQYF. For the CDR3, the DNA is TGTGCCAGCAACCTCGCTGGGGCAGGGGGCGAGCAGTACTTC.

This chain connects TRBV10-3 to TRBJ1-2, with D perhaps matching TRBD1 (5 bases). Germline CDR1 ENHRY, CDR2 SYGVKD. V lost 0 bases and J lost 11, with 22 bases in between. The CDR3 runs 16 residues. In DNA, the CDR3 is TGTGCCATCAGTGAGTCAAACGGCAGGGAGGCATGGGGGTACACCTTC. This gives the protein CAISESNGREAWGYTF.